The sequence of this TCR beta chain was determined in a study of cytomegalovirus exposure and HLA in healthy donors. CDR3 length: 18 amino acids. Germline V lookup: CDR1 SGHDN, CDR2 FVKESK. V was pared by 1 base and J by 6 bases, with 16 bases of the junction left unmatched. Primers: 60 Vbeta forward and 13 Jbeta reverse. Assay: immunoSEQ multiplex PCR; the TCRdb copy retains only in-frame clones and omits some. The data contain about 140,000 clones, 60% to 80% of them seen just once; the ten biggest clones take up around 1.5%. This TCR was sampled from a female donor in good health and CMV-seronegative. Input material: PBMCs. The rearrangement uses TRBV14 and TRBJ2-3; 7 nucleotides line up with TRBD2. The CDR3 region is CASSQGSSGLRPLDTQYF. CDR3 DNA: TGTGCCAGCAGCCAAGGCTCTAGCGGACTAAGGCCGCTTGATACGCAGTATTTT.